Detailed here is one T cell receptor beta chain. What it recognizes is unknown. The data were obtained in a study of cytomegalovirus exposure and HLA in healthy donors. As for the study in general: The approximately 120 validation repertoires, a later analysis reported, used the same platform as the 666 first-cohort repertoires. Findings of the study overall: The study listed some 160 cytomegalovirus-associated TCR beta chains.

CDR1 SGHDT and CDR2 YYEEEE come from the germline V gene. The CDR3 totals 15 residues. The ends lost 2 bases at V and 8 bases at J; junction bases unmatched: 7. Assay: immunoSEQ multiplex PCR; the TCRdb copy retains only in-frame clones and omits some. The data hold 140,000 to 150,000 clones, with approximately 93% observed a single time. The donors were part of the 120-subject validation cohort, which stood apart from the roughly 730-subject first cohort. V is TRBV5-6 and J is TRBJ1-2; 12 bases align to TRBD1. This sequence originates from a man aged 18 to 30 in good health and CMV-seronegative. The sample taken for sequencing was PBMCs. CDR3 protein: CASSFPGQGAGGYTF. Here the CDR3 DNA reads TGTGCCAGCAGCTTCCCGGGACAGGGGGCAGGGGGCTACACCTTC. Using reference TRBV5-6 and TRBJ1-2 for the parts outside the CDR3, the full variable domain is DAGVTQSPTHLIKTRGQQVTLRCSPKSGHDTVSWYQQALGQGPQFIFQYYEEEERQRGNFPDRFSGHQFPNYSSELNVNALLLGDSALYLCASSFPGQGAGGYTFGSGTRLTVV.